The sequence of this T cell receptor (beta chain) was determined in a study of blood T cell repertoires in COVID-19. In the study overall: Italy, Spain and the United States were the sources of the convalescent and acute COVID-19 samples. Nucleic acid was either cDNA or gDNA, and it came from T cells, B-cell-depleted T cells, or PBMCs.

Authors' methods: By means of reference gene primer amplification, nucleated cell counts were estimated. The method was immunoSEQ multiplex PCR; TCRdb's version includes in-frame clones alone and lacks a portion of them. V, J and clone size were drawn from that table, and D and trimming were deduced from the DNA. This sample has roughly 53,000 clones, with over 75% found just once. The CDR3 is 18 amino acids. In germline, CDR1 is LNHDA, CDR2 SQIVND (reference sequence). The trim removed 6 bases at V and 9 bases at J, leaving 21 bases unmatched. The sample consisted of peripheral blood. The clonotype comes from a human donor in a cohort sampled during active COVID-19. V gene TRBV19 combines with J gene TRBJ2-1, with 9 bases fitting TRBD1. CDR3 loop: CASRNTRDRARISGEQFF. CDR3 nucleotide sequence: TGTGCCAGTAGGAACACCCGGGACAGGGCACGTATAAGCGGTGAGCAGTTCTTC. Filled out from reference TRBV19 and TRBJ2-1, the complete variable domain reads DGGITQSPKYLFRKEGQNVTLSCEQNLNHDAMYWYRQDPGQGLRLIYYSQIVNDFQKGDIAEGYSVSREKKESFPLTVTSAQKNPTAFYLCASRNTRDRARISGEQFFGPGTRLTVL.